A single sample gave rise to the 8 T cell receptor beta chains below, sequenced in a study of blood T cell repertoires in COVID-19. Generated by immunoSEQ multiplex PCR, the TCRdb table keeps only in-frame clones and is missing some. The profile shows around 200,000 clones, 85% of them singletons. Material for sequencing was PBMCs or T cells enriched from blood (not recorded which). The source is a man aged 35 to 55 who had recovered from COVID-19.

V is TRBV28 and J is TRBJ1-1, with D unclear. V lost 5 bases, J lost 4 bases, and 11 bases lay in between. The germline V gene has CDR1 MDHEN and CDR2 SYDVKM. The CDR3 loop spans 13 amino acids. The CDR3 sequence: CASSLGLGTEAFF. CDR3 in DNA: TGTGCCAGCAGTCTCGGACTGGGCACTGAAGCTTTCTTT.

The chain has TRBV6-5 and TRBJ2-7; 7 nucleotides line up with TRBD1. V gave up 5 bases and J gave up 3 bases; unmatched junction bases: 1. Germline V gene lookup returns CDR1 MNHEY and CDR2 SVGAGI. This CDR3 spans 12 amino acids. CDR3 amino acids: CASSRDSYEQYF. The CDR3 DNA reads TGTGCCAGCAGTCGGGACAGCTACGAGCAGTACTTC.

The DNA for the CDR3 is TGTGCCAGCGGGTTTGCAGGAGGTCAGTACAATGAGCAGTTCTTC. Its translation: CASGFAGGQYNEQFF. The V call is TRBV3-1 (or the pseudogene TRBV3-2), the J call TRBJ2-1, with D maybe TRBD2 (5 bases). V shed 8 bases and J shed 4 bases, with 18 bases lying between them. Germline values: CDR1 LGHDT, CDR2 YNNKEL (reference sequence). The CDR3 has 15 amino acids.

The chain employs TRBV5-1 and TRBJ2-1; 9 bases line up with TRBD2. This CDR3 has 18 amino acids. Germline CDR1 is SGHRS and CDR2 is YFSETQ. V dropped 0 bases and J dropped 2; count of bases not matched to a gene: 9. CDR3 in amino acids: CASSLGTSAYQTYNEQFF. The CDR3 coding sequence is TGCGCCAGCAGCTTGGGGACTAGCGCTTACCAAACCTACAATGAGCAGTTCTTC.

This clone was recorded once. The rearrangement joins TRBV9 to TRBJ1-1, with TRBD1 as a possible D gene (6 bases). Looked up from germline, CDR1 is SGDLS and CDR2 is YYNGEE. With 4 bases removed from V and 3 bases from J, the gap between germline ends came to 16 bases. This CDR3 spans 15 amino acids. The CDR3 loop is CASSTGGTSYTEAFF. CDR3 nucleotide sequence: TGTGCCAGCAGCACGGGGGGCACGAGCTACACTGAAGCTTTCTTT. Looking up the rest from reference TRBV9 and TRBJ1-1 gives the full variable domain: DSGVTQTPKHLITATGQRVTLRCSPRSGDLSVYWYQQSLDQGLQFLIQYYNGEERAKGNILERFSAQQFPDLHSELNLSSLELGDSALYFCASSTGGTSYTEAFFGQGTRLTVV.

The rearrangement uses TRBV7-3 and TRBJ2-1; 7 bases are a match to TRBD1. CDR1 is SGHTA, CDR2 FQGTGA, per germline. CDR3 length: 17 amino acids. J lost 4 bases, V lost 2 bases, and 11 bases had no gene match. The CDR3 here is CASSLSPGTEKYNEQFF. In DNA form, the CDR3 reads TGTGCCAGCAGCTTATCCCCGGGGACAGAGAAATACAATGAGCAGTTCTTC.

The rearrangement joins TRBV29-1 to TRBJ1-1; D may be TRBD1 (5 bases). The germline V and J ends were trimmed by 3 bases and 5 bases, with 16 bases remaining between them. This CDR3 has 14 residues. Germline assignment: CDR1 SQVTM and CDR2 ANQGSEA. The CDR3, as DNA: TGCAGCGTTGAGCGGGGGTTCAAGGGAACTGAAGCTTTCTTT. It translates to CSVERGFKGTEAFF. Drawing the rest from reference TRBV29-1 and TRBJ1-1, the complete variable domain is SAVISQKPSRDICQRGTSLTIQCQVDSQVTMMFWYRQQPGQSLTLIATANQGSEATYESGFVIDKFPISRPNLTFSTLTVSNMSPEDSSIYLCSVERGFKGTEAFFGQGTRLTVV.

The V call is TRBV6-5, the J call TRBJ1-4; 8 bases line up with TRBD1. V trimming: 6 bases; J trimming: 3 bases; junction bases outside the gene matches: 6. CDR3 length equals 15 residues. Looked up from germline, CDR1 is MNHEY and CDR2 is SVGAGI. The CDR3 is CASRTQGAANEKLFF. The CDR3 DNA reads as TGTGCCAGCAGGACCCAGGGGGCAGCTAATGAAAAACTGTTTTTT.